The sequence of this TCR beta chain was determined in a study of T cells after posttransplantation cyclophosphamide. General study points: Blood and skin or GI T cell repertoires showed limited TRB overlap. Donor CD8+ memory clones often dominated recipient blood repertoires at later times. TRB clonality was highly associated with recipient CMV seropositivity and reactivation.

TCRdb's table, derived via immunoSEQ multiplex PCR, lists solely in-frame clones and lacks some. The repertoire holds 9,500 to 10,000 clones, with approximately 88% as singletons. Trimming removed 1 base at V and 7 bases at J, with 11 bases between. The CDR3 totals 14 residues. Germline V gives CDR1 SEHNR, CDR2 FQNEAQ (reference sequence). Methotrexate plus calcineurin inhibitor accompanied controls' myeloablative marrow transplants; sampling was 1 year later. As for this clone: Its antigen is unknown.

Specimen: PBMCs, collected after an allogeneic stem cell transplant with a calcineurin inhibitor and methotrexate. This clonotype was sampled from a young adult male patient who received an allogeneic stem cell transplant from an unrelated donor, was CMV-positive, and had no GVHD. The T cells may partly be graft donor cells. The chain carries TRBV7-9 and TRBJ2-1, with TRBD1 as a possible D gene (5 bases). This CDR3 is CASSLVGPRNEQFF. The CDR3 DNA reads TGTGCCAGCAGCTTAGTGGGGCCGAGGAATGAGCAGTTCTTC.